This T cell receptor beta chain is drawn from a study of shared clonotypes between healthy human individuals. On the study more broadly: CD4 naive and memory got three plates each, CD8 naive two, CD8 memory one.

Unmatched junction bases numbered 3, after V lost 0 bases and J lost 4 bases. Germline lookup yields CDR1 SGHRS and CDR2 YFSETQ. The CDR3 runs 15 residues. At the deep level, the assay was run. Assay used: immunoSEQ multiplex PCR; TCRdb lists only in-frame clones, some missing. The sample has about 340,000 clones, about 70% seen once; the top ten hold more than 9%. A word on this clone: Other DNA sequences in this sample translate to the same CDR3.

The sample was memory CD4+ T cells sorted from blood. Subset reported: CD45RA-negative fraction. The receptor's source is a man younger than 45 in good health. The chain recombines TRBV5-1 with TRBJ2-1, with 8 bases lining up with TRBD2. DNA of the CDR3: TGCGCCAGCAGCTTGGTCAGCGGGAGTTACAATGAGCAGTTCTTC. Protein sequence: CASSLVSGSYNEQFF.